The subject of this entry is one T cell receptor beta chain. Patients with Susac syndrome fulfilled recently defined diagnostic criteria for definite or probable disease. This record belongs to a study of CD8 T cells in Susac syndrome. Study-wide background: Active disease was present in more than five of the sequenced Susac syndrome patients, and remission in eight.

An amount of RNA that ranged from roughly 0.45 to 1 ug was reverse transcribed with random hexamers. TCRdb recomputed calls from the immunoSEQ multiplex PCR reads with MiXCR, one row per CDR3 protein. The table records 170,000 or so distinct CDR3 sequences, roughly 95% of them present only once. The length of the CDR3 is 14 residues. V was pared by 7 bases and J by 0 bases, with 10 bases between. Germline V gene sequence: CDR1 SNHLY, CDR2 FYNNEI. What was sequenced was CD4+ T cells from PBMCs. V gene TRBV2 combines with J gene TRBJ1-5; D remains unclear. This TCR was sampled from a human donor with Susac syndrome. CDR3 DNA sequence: TGTGCCAGCATGGAGGCCGGTAGCAATCAGCCCCAGCATTTT. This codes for CASMEAGSNQPQHF.